This T cell receptor (beta chain) is drawn from a study of blood T cell repertoires in COVID-19. Study-wide background: T cells, B-cell-depleted T cells, or PBMCs provided the cDNA or gDNA that served as material.

Assay used: immunoSEQ multiplex PCR; TCRdb lists only in-frame clones, some missing. This table holds tens of thousands of clones, roughly 90% found once. Germline CDR1 and CDR2: GTSNPN and SVGIG (reference sequence). The length of the CDR3 is 16 residues. With 5 bases removed from V and 6 bases from J, the gap between germline ends came to 20 bases. The chain is built from TRBV30 and TRBJ1-6; a possible D gene is TRBD1 (5 bases). Sequenced sample: peripheral blood. The TCR sequence derives from a man aged 50 to 59 with acute or convalescent COVID-19. CDR3 nucleotide sequence: TGTGCCTGGGCATTGGGCCTCGGCGGGGGTAATTCACCCCTCCACTTT. The encoded protein is CAWALGLGGGNSPLHF.